This entry lists 27 T cell receptor beta chains sequenced from one sample in a study of blood T cell repertoires in COVID-19. Libraries were prepared by immunoSEQ multiplex PCR; TCRdb keeps only in-frame clonotypes and omits some of them. The data hold about 140,000 clones, with 70% to 80% observed a single time. The sample comprised peripheral blood. Source of these receptors: a man aged 50-60 years with acute or convalescent COVID-19.

This CDR3 reads CASSLDRVVGELFF. The CDR3 DNA reads TGTGCCAGCAGCTTAGACCGGGTCGTCGGGGAGCTGTTTTTT. This chain connects TRBV11-2 to TRBJ2-2; D remains ambiguous. The germline V gene has CDR1 SGHAT and CDR2 FQNNGV. The ends were cut back, 0 bases at V and 7 bases at J, with 9 bases in the middle. CDR3 size: 14 residues.

This chain uses TRBV11-2 with TRBJ1-6; 7 bases agree with TRBD1. The CDR3 covers 16 residues. V was clipped by 7 bases and J by 10 bases; unmatched bases: 16. Looked up from germline, CDR1 is SGHAT and CDR2 is FQNNGV. CDR3 nucleotide sequence: TGTGCCAGCAACCGCCCGGGACAGCGTGGGGGGTCACCCCTCCACTTT. Protein: CASNRPGQRGGSPLHF.

This clone was counted a few times. This chain links TRBV7-6 with TRBJ1-4; 9 bases fit TRBD1. V lost 5 bases to trimming and J lost 6 bases; unmatched junction nucleotides: 7. Germline loops: CDR1 SGHVS, CDR2 FNYEAQ. The CDR3 spans 15 residues. The CDR3 spells CASSPGQGGDEKLFF. CDR3 DNA: TGTGCCAGCAGCCCGGGACAGGGTGGCGATGAAAAACTGTTTTTT.

J is TRBJ2-1 and V is TRBV19, with 7 bases aligning to TRBD2. J lost 9 bases, V lost 4 bases, and 9 bases had no gene match. The CDR3 totals 14 residues. Germline CDR1 and CDR2: LNHDA and SQIVND (reference sequence). The chain's CDR3 is CASSRWGGNGEQFF. As DNA, the CDR3 is TGTGCCAGTAGTAGGTGGGGGGGGAATGGTGAGCAGTTCTTC.

This clone has at least ten counts. The chain recombines TRBV2 with TRBJ1-4, with 10 nucleotides matching TRBD1. The CDR3 extends over 14 amino acids. The ends lost 1 base at V and 11 bases at J; junction bases unmatched: 4. In germline, CDR1 is SNHLY, CDR2 FYNNEI. CDR3 in amino acids: CASSEVDRGFKLFF. CDR3 in DNA: TGTGCCAGCAGTGAAGTGGACAGGGGGTTTAAACTGTTTTTT.

This clone was picked up one time. The chain joins TRBV10-2 to TRBJ2-1; 16 bases agree with TRBD2. V lost 6 bases and J lost 3; bases outside the gene matches: 5. The CDR3 has 17 residues. Per the germline V gene, CDR1 is WSHSY and CDR2 is SAAADI. The CDR3 spells CASREGTSGGGYNEQFF. In DNA, the CDR3 is TGCGCCAGCAGGGAAGGGACTAGCGGGGGGGGCTACAATGAGCAGTTCTTC.

The chain couples TRBV19 to TRBJ1-2; 9 positions match TRBD1. J gave up 6 bases and V 5 bases, and 13 bases lay outside the gene matches. The CDR3 consists of 16 residues. Germline V CDR1 and CDR2: LNHDA, SQIVND (reference sequence). For the CDR3, the DNA is TGTGCCAGTAGTCCAAGTGGAAGGACAGGGGTCAATGGCTACACCTTC. Residues: CASSPSGRTGVNGYTF. Complete variable domain (other parts from reference TRBV19 and TRBJ1-2): DGGITQSPKYLFRKEGQNVTLSCEQNLNHDAMYWYRQDPGQGLRLIYYSQIVNDFQKGDIAEGYSVSREKKESFPLTVTSAQKNPTAFYLCASSPSGRTGVNGYTFGSGTRLTVV.

The CDR3 here is CAISPDSLNQPQHF. The CDR3 DNA follows: TGTGCCATCAGCCCGGACAGCTTAAATCAGCCCCAGCATTTT. The chain combines TRBV10-3 with TRBJ1-5, with D perhaps matching TRBD1 (6 bases). Trimming left V 6 bases short and J 4 bases short, with 13 bases between. This CDR3 contains 14 residues. Germline CDR1 and CDR2: ENHRY and SYGVKD.

The chain has TRBV7-6 and TRBJ2-5, with D perhaps TRBD1 (5 bases). Germline V lookup: CDR1 SGHVS, CDR2 FNYEAQ. The V and J ends lost 7 bases and 2 bases respectively, with 14 bases between them. This CDR3 region has 14 residues. The CDR3 is CASTLNSGQETQYF. CDR3 nucleotide sequence: TGTGCCAGCACCTTGAATTCAGGGCAAGAGACCCAGTACTTC.

This clone was detected only a few times. The chain employs TRBV20-1 and TRBJ1-5; unclear D gene. Trimming took 3 bases from V and 1 from J, leaving 4 bases between them. This CDR3 has 12 amino acids. Germline values: CDR1 DFQATT, CDR2 SNEGSKA (reference sequence). The CDR3 is CSASPSNQPQHF. DNA for the CDR3: TGCAGTGCTAGTCCAAGCAATCAGCCCCAGCATTTT.

The chain joins TRBV29-1 to TRBJ1-2; the match to TRBD1 covers 7 bases. Per the germline V gene, CDR1 is SQVTM and CDR2 is ANQGSEA. V shed 1 base and J 6 bases; nucleotides not matched to a gene: 2. This CDR3 is 12 amino acids long. CDR3 loop: CSVEVGTDGYTF. CDR3 DNA: TGCAGCGTTGAAGTGGGGACAGATGGCTACACCTTC. Together with reference TRBV29-1 and TRBJ1-2, the CDR3 gives the full variable domain: SAVISQKPSRDICQRGTSLTIQCQVDSQVTMMFWYRQQPGQSLTLIATANQGSEATYESGFVIDKFPISRPNLTFSTLTVSNMSPEDSSIYLCSVEVGTDGYTFGSGTRLTVV.

The rearrangement links TRBV6-1 to TRBJ1-3, with D possibly matching TRBD1 (5 bases). The CDR3 is 13 amino acids. V lost 3 bases to trimming and J lost 8 bases, with 11 bases between them. The germline gives CDR1 MNHNS, CDR2 SASEGT. Here the CDR3 DNA reads TGTGCCAGCAGTGATTCGCAGGGCTACACCATATATTTT. It specifies CASSDSQGYTIYF.

This clone has only one observation. The V gene is TRBV7-2, the J gene TRBJ1-2; maybe TRBD1 (6 bases). Germline V lookup: CDR1 SGHTA, CDR2 FQGNSA. This CDR3 spans 13 amino acids. Trimming removed 5 bases from V and 6 bases from J, with 13 bases in between. CDR3 region: CASSPQGGDGYTF. The CDR3 DNA is TGTGCCAGCAGCCCACAGGGTGGGGATGGCTACACCTTC.

The chain carries TRBV3-1 (or the pseudogene TRBV3-2) and TRBJ2-2, with 7 bases that match TRBD1. Germline assignment: CDR1 LGHDT and CDR2 YNNKEL (reference sequence). Trimming cost V 3 bases and J 2 bases; bases outside gene matches: 3. The CDR3 totals 15 residues. CDR3 DNA sequence: TGTGCCAGCAGCCACCGGACAGGTAACACCGGGGAGCTGTTTTTT. Protein product: CASSHRTGNTGELFF.

This clone has only a few counts. The chain links TRBV5-4 to TRBJ2-2, with 16 nucleotides matching TRBD2. The CDR3 totals 17 residues. V dropped 4 bases and J dropped 4; count of bases not matched to a gene: 4. The germline V gene has CDR1 SGHNT and CDR2 YYREEE (reference sequence). CDR3 bases: TGTGCCAGCAGCCCGGGACTAGCGGGGGGGAGCACCGGGGAGCTGTTTTTT. Translating gives CASSPGLAGGSTGELFF. The full variable domain, its missing parts supplied by reference TRBV5-4 and TRBJ2-2, is ETGVTQSPTHLIKTRGQQVTLRCSSQSGHNTVSWYQQALGQGPQFIFQYYREEENGRGNFPPRFSGLQFPNYSSELNVNALELDDSALYLCASSPGLAGGSTGELFFGEGSRLTVL.

The chain carries TRBV30 and TRBJ1-5, with 9 bases aligning to TRBD1. V gave up 5 bases and J gave up 6 bases; unmatched junction bases: 14. CDR1 and CDR2 (germline): GTSNPN, SVGIG (reference sequence). CDR3 length: 16 amino acids. The CDR3 sequence is CAWPNPGQGFTQPQHF. CDR3 bases: TGTGCCTGGCCCAACCCGGGACAGGGTTTCACTCAGCCCCAGCATTTT.

The V call is TRBV19, the J call TRBJ1-2; 10 nucleotides align to TRBD1. With 7 bases clipped from V and 4 bases from J, the junction kept 6 bases outside the gene matches. CDR3 length equals 14 residues. Germline V gives CDR1 LNHDA, CDR2 SQIVND (reference sequence). The CDR3 sequence: CASTPTGGVYGYTF. CDR3 sequence (DNA): TGTGCCAGTACCCCGACAGGGGGCGTCTATGGCTACACCTTC. Looking up the rest from reference TRBV19 and TRBJ1-2 gives the full variable domain: DGGITQSPKYLFRKEGQNVTLSCEQNLNHDAMYWYRQDPGQGLRLIYYSQIVNDFQKGDIAEGYSVSREKKESFPLTVTSAQKNPTAFYLCASTPTGGVYGYTFGSGTRLTVV.

V gene TRBV27 combines with J gene TRBJ1-1, with D perhaps matching TRBD1 (6 bases). V was trimmed by 4 bases and J by 1 base, leaving 13 bases between them. Germline V gene data show CDR1 as MNHEY and CDR2 as SMNVEV (reference sequence). The CDR3 covers 15 residues. CDR3 DNA: TGTGCCAGCAGTTCGCGACAGGCCGGGAACACTGAAGCTTTCTTT. Its translation: CASSSRQAGNTEAFF.

J is TRBJ2-1 and V is TRBV7-2, with TRBD2 identical over 15 bases. This CDR3 region has 18 residues. CDR1 and CDR2 from the germline V gene are SGHTA and FQGNSA. Trimming removed 5 bases from V and 7 bases from J; junction bases left unmatched: 12. The CDR3 coding sequence is TGTGCCAGCAGCGGAGGGACTAGCGGGGGGTACGTGGTGAATGAGCAGTTCTTC. Protein sequence: CASSGGTSGGYVVNEQFF.

CDR3 nucleotide sequence: TGCAGTGCTAGTCCTTCGGCTAGCGGGGGTGAGACCCAGTACTTC. It codes for CSASPSASGGETQYF. This sequence joins TRBV20-1 and TRBJ2-5, with TRBD2 matching over 10 bases. Per germline, CDR1 DFQATT and CDR2 SNEGSKA (reference sequence). J lost 5 bases, V lost 3 bases, and 9 bases had no gene match. The length of the CDR3 is 15 residues.

The rearrangement links TRBV6-2 or TRBV6-3 to TRBJ1-5; D is unresolved. From germline, CDR1 is MNHEY and CDR2 SVGEGT. The CDR3 spans 13 residues. Trimming stripped 2 bases from V and 7 bases from J, with 9 bases between. As DNA, the CDR3 is TGTGCCAGCAGTTACGAAGTGGGCCAGCCCCAGCATTTT. Its protein is CASSYEVGQPQHF.

The chain couples TRBV9 to TRBJ1-5, with D perhaps TRBD1 (5 bases). The V end lost 3 bases, the J end lost 6 bases, and 13 bases lay between the germline ends. This CDR3 has 14 residues. Germline V lookup: CDR1 SGDLS, CDR2 YYNGEE. CDR3 amino acids: CASSALEGAQPQHF. In DNA form, the CDR3 reads TGTGCCAGCAGCGCCCTGGAAGGGGCTCAGCCCCAGCATTTT.

This clone was detected only a few times. V is TRBV29-1 and J is TRBJ1-2; possible D gene TRBD1, 5 bases. From germline, CDR1 is SQVTM and CDR2 ANQGSEA. The CDR3 has 14 residues. Trimming removed 2 bases from V and 2 bases from J, with 12 bases in between. CDR3 loop: CSVEPPGQNYGYTF. DNA of the CDR3: TGCAGCGTTGAACCCCCCGGACAAAACTATGGCTACACCTTC.

The chain joins TRBV15 to TRBJ1-4; D may be TRBD1 (6 bases). This CDR3 contains 16 residues. CDR1 and CDR2 from the germline V gene are LNHNV and YYDKDF (reference sequence). Trimming pared 3 bases from V and 5 bases from J, leaving 16 bases between. CDR3 nucleotides: TGTGCCACCAGCAGCGAAACAGGGAGTGGGAATGAAAAACTGTTTTTT. It is translated as CATSSETGSGNEKLFF.

The chain is built from TRBV5-1 and TRBJ2-7; a weak D match, TRBD1 (6 bases). Germline V gene sequence: CDR1 SGHRS, CDR2 YFSETQ. Trimming took 4 bases from V and 3 from J, leaving 11 bases between them. The CDR3 length is 13 residues. The CDR3 loop is CASSRGQNYEQYF. The DNA of the CDR3 is TGCGCCAGCAGCCGCGGACAGAACTACGAGCAGTACTTC.

This clone was found once. The rearrangement uses TRBV7-2 and TRBJ2-5, with 12 bases aligning to TRBD2. The germline CDR1 and CDR2 sequences are SGHTA and FQGNSA. The CDR3 has 15 amino acids. J gave up 5 bases and V 5 bases, and 6 bases lay outside the gene matches. For the CDR3, the DNA is TGTGCCAGCAGCCTGCTAGCGGGGGGGCGGGAGACCCAGTACTTC. This translates into CASSLLAGGRETQYF.

This clone was seen only a few times. This chain joins TRBV4-1 and TRBJ1-2; D perhaps matches TRBD1 (6 bases). The germline V gene has CDR1 MGHRA and CDR2 YSYEKL. The CDR3 spans 16 residues. Trimming cost V 0 bases and J 5 bases, with 16 bases left between them. The CDR3 DNA is TGCGCCAGCAGCCAAGATGGGGCAGGGGACGATTATGGCTACACCTTC. Translating it yields CASSQDGAGDDYGYTF.